A single sample gave rise to the 11 T cell receptor beta chains below, sequenced in a study of cytomegalovirus exposure and HLA in healthy donors. The protocol was immunoSEQ multiplex PCR, while the TCRdb copy is restricted to in-frame clones and leaves out a portion. The top ten hold around 1.5% of the sample, which has roughly 70,000 clones, 95% to 98% seen once. Sequenced input: PBMCs. The receptors shown here come from a woman in her late teens or twenties in good health and CMV-seropositive.

V is TRBV27 and J is TRBJ1-5, with TRBD1 as a possible D gene (5 bases). The germline V and J ends were trimmed by 6 bases and 3 bases, with 18 bases remaining between them. The CDR3 extends over 16 amino acids. Germline-derived CDR1 and CDR2 are MNHEY and SMNVEV (reference sequence). The CDR3 here is CASSQLLQGLNQPQHF. The CDR3 nucleotides read TGTGCCAGCAGCCAACTACTGCAGGGACTCAATCAGCCCCAGCATTTT.

The chain employs TRBV5-4 and TRBJ1-2; 8 bases agree with TRBD1. Looked up from germline, CDR1 is SGHNT and CDR2 is YYREEE (reference sequence). The CDR3 spans 13 residues. With 0 bases clipped from V and 14 bases from J, the junction kept 9 bases outside the gene matches. The CDR3, as DNA: TGTGCCAGCAGCTTGGTGACAGGGGAAAGGAAAACCTTC. It is translated as CASSLVTGERKTF.

As DNA, the CDR3 is TGTGCCAGCAGCTTATTACTTAGCGGGGCCTCCAATGAGCAGTTCTTC. Its translation: CASSLLLSGASNEQFF. V usage is TRBV11-2 and J usage is TRBJ2-1, with 8 positions matching TRBD2. The CDR3 is made up of 16 amino acids. Germline CDR1 SGHAT, CDR2 FQNNGV. V gave up 2 bases and J gave up 6 bases; unmatched junction bases: 9.

The chain uses TRBV6-5 and TRBJ1-2; possible D gene TRBD1, 6 bases. V was shortened by 0 bases and J by 8 bases, with 13 bases between the two germline ends. The CDR3 runs 14 residues. Germline V gene sequence: CDR1 MNHEY, CDR2 SVGAGI. CDR3 nucleotides: TGTGCCAGCAGTTACTCTGCCACAGGGTGGGGCTACACCTTC. This encodes CASSYSATGWGYTF.

The chain recombines TRBV14 with TRBJ2-7; D is ambiguous. Trimming removed 0 bases from V and 2 bases from J, with 23 bases in between. CDR3 length equals 19 residues. Per the germline V gene, CDR1 is SGHDN and CDR2 is FVKESK. CDR3 region: CASSQDSGTWRSITYEQYF. CDR3 DNA sequence: TGTGCCAGCAGCCAAGACTCAGGCACATGGCGCTCGATAACCTACGAGCAGTACTTC.

J is TRBJ2-5 and V is TRBV27; D remains unclear. V was pared by 0 bases and J by 5 bases, with 7 bases between. CDR1 and CDR2 (germline): MNHEY, SMNVEV (reference sequence). This CDR3 spans 13 amino acids. The CDR3 loop is CASSLSEAETQYF. Written as DNA, the CDR3 is TGTGCCAGCAGTTTATCGGAAGCGGAGACCCAGTACTTC.

The chain couples TRBV28 to TRBJ1-5; 7 bases agree with TRBD1. The CDR3 extends over 15 amino acids. Germline CDR1 reads MDHEN; CDR2 reads SYDVKM. The J segment lost 5 bases and the V segment lost 2 bases, leaving 6 bases of the junction unmatched. Written as DNA, the CDR3 is TGTGCCAGCAGTTTACTAACAGGGGTGGATCAGCCCCAGCATTTT. It codes for CASSLLTGVDQPQHF.

The V gene is TRBV25-1, the J gene TRBJ2-1, with TRBD1 identical over 7 bases. The CDR3 length is 15 residues. Germline assignment: CDR1 MGHDK and CDR2 SYGVNS. Trimming cost V 3 bases and J 4 bases; bases outside gene matches: 6. The CDR3 here is CASSESGGPYNEQFF. As DNA, the CDR3 is TGTGCCAGCAGTGAGTCAGGGGGTCCGTACAATGAGCAGTTCTTC. Based on the CDR3 plus reference TRBV25-1 and TRBJ2-1, the full variable domain is EADIYQTPRYLVIGTGKKITLECSQTMGHDKMYWYQQDPGMELHLIHYSYGVNSTEKGDLSSESTVSRIRTEHFPLTLESARPSHTSQYLCASSESGGPYNEQFFGPGTRLTVL.

Worth noting for this clone: This sample also contains other DNA sequences that code for the same CDR3. V and J are TRBV27 and TRBJ1-2; 8 positions agree with TRBD1. V lost 8 bases to trimming and J lost 4 bases; unmatched junction nucleotides: 9. The CDR3 contains 14 residues. Germline CDR1 and CDR2: MNHEY and SMNVEV (reference sequence). As DNA, the CDR3 is TGTGCCAGCCGGCCCTTTGACAGGGGCTATGGCTACACCTTC. Translation: CASRPFDRGYGYTF.

The chain has TRBV6-1 and TRBJ1-2; 7 bases are a match to TRBD1. The CDR3 length is 14 residues. The germline V gene encodes CDR1 MNHNS and CDR2 SASEGT. The trim removed 0 bases at V and 5 bases at J, leaving 3 bases unmatched. CDR3 region: CASSEATGRYGYTF. In DNA form, the CDR3 reads TGTGCCAGCAGTGAAGCGACAGGGAGGTATGGCTACACCTTC.

The chain combines TRBV6-5 with TRBJ1-1; possible D gene TRBD1, 6 bases. CDR3 size: 15 residues. Looked up from germline, CDR1 is MNHEY and CDR2 is SVGAGI. V was cut by 4 bases and J by 0 bases, with 12 bases left in between. The CDR3 protein is CASSSRGAMNTEAFF. CDR3 in DNA: TGTGCCAGCAGTTCCAGGGGTGCGATGAACACTGAAGCTTTCTTT.